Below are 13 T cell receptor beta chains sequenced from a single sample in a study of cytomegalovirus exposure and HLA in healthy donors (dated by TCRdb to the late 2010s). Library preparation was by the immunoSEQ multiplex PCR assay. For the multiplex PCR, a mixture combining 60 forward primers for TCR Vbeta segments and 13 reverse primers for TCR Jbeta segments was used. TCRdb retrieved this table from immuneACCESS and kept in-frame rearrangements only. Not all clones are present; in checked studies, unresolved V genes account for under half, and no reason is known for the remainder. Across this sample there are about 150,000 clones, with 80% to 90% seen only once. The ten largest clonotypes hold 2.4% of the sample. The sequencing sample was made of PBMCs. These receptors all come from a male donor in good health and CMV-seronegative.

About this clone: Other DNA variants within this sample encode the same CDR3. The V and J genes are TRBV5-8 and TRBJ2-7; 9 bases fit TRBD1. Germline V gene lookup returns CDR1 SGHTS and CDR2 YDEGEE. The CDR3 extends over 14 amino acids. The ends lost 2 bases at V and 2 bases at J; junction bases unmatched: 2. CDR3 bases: TGTGCCAGCAGCTTAGGGACAGGGCCCTACGAGCAGTACTTC. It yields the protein CASSLGTGPYEQYF.

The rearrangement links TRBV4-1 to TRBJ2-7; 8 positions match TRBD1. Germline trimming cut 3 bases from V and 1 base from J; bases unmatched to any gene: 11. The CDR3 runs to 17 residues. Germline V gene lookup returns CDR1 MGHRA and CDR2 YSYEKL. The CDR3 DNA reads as TGCGCCAGCAGCCATCCCCCGGGACAGGTCGATTCCTACGAGCAGTACTTC. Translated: CASSHPPGQVDSYEQYF.

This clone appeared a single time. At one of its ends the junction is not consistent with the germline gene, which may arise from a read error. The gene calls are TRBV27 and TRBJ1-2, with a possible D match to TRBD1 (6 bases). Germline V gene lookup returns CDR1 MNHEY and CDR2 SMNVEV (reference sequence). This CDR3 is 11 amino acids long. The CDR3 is CASRGAYGYPF. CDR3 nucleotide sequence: TGTGCCAGCAGGGGGGCGTATGGCTACCCCTTC.

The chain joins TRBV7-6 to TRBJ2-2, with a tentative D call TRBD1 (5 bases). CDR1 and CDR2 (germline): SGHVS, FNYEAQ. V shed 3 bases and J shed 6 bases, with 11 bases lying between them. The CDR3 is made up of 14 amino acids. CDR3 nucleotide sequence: TGTGCCAGCAGCTTGGGTGGGGCGGCCGGGGAGCTGTTTTTT. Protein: CASSLGGAAGELFF.

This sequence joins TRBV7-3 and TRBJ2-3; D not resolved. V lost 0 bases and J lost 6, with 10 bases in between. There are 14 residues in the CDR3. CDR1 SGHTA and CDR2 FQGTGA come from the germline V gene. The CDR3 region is CASSLTHAGDTQYF. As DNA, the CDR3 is TGTGCCAGCAGCTTAACCCATGCCGGGGATACGCAGTATTTT.

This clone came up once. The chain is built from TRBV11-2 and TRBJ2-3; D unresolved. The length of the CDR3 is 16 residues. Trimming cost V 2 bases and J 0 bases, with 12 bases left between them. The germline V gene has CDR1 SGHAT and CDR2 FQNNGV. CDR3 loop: CASSLSRDTSTDTQYF. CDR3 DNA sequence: TGTGCCAGCAGCTTATCCCGAGACACTAGCACAGATACGCAGTATTTT.

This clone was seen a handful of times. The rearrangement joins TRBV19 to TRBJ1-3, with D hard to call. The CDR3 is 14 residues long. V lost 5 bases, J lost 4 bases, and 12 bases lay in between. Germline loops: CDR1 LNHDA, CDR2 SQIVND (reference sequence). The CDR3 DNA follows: TGTGCCAGTAGTCCCCCCCCTTCGGGAAACACCATATATTTT. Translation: CASSPPPSGNTIYF.

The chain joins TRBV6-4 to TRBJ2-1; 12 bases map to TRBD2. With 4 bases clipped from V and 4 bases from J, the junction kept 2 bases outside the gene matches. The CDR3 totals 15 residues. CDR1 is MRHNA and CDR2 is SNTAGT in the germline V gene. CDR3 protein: CASSGTSGGYNEQFF. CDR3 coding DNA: TGTGCCAGCAGTGGAACTAGCGGGGGGTACAATGAGCAGTTCTTC.

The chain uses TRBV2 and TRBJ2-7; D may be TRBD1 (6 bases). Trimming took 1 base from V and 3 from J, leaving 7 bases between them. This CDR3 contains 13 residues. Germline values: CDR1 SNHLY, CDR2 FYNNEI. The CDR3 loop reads CASSEGQVYEQYF. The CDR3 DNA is TGTGCCAGCAGTGAAGGACAGGTCTACGAGCAGTACTTC.

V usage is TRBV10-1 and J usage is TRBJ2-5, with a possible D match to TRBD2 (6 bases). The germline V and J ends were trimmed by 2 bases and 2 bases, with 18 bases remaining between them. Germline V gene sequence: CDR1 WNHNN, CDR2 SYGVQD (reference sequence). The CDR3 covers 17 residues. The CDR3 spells CASSEDPSSANQETQYF. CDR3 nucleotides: TGCGCCAGCAGTGAGGATCCCTCTAGCGCCAATCAAGAGACCCAGTACTTC.

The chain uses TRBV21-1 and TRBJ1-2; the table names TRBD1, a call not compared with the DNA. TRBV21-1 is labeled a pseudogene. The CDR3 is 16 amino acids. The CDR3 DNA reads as TGTGCCAGCAGCAAAGACGGGGCAGGGACAGGGGATGGCTACACCTTC. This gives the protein CASSKDGAGTGDGYTF.

CDR3 coding DNA: TGCGCCAGCAGCTTGGAGACCGGGACAGGGGGCAGCGAGCAGTACTTC. Amino acids: CASSLETGTGGSEQYF. The rearrangement links TRBV5-1 to TRBJ2-7; 12 bases align to TRBD1. The CDR3 is 16 amino acids. Trimming cost V 0 bases and J 6 bases; bases outside gene matches: 7. Germline V lookup: CDR1 SGHRS, CDR2 YFSETQ. Variable domain in full (rest from reference TRBV5-1 and TRBJ2-7): KAGVTQTPRYLIKTRGQQVTLSCSPISGHRSVSWYQQTPGQGLQFLFEYFSETQRNKGNFPGRFSGRQFSNSRSEMNVSTLELGDSALYLCASSLETGTGGSEQYFGPGTRLTVT.

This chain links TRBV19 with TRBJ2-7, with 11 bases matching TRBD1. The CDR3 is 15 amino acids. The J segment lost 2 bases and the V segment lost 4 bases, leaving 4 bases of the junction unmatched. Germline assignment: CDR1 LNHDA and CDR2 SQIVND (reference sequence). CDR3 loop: CASSTAGQGAYEQYF. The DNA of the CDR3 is TGTGCCAGTAGTACTGCGGGACAGGGGGCCTACGAGCAGTACTTC.